This T cell receptor (beta chain) comes out of a study of OX40 agonist ivuxolimab in advanced cancers. Study-level information: Patients assigned to dose escalation were diagnosed with hepatocellular carcinoma, melanoma, renal cell or head and neck cancer. Past anti-PD-1, anti-PD-L1 or anti-CTLA-4 therapy was accepted, and roughly 40% had received some. Broader study findings: At doses 0.1 to 3.0 mg/kg, CD4+ and CD8+ clones expanded.

The ends were cut back, 1 base at V and 4 bases at J, with 16 bases in the middle. From germline, CDR1 is SGHTA and CDR2 FQGNSA. The CDR3 consists of 16 residues. Assay: immunoSEQ multiplex PCR; the TCRdb copy retains only in-frame clones and omits some. The sample consists of about 95,000 clones, 89% of them appearing once. As for this clone: Its antigen is still unknown.

The V and J genes are TRBV7-2 and TRBJ1-1; D is possibly TRBD1 (6 bases). This specimen was CD4+ or CD8+ T cells sorted from blood, taken in a trial of the OX40 agonist ivuxolimab. The receptor comes from an adult with an advanced solid tumor such as melanoma, head and neck, liver or kidney cancer. CDR3 DNA: TGTGCCAGCAGCTTAGAGGGGGGCAGAGCGTCCACTGAAGCTTTCTTT. Residues: CASSLEGGRASTEAFF.